The entry that follows covers one TCR beta chain sequence. Its antigen remains unknown. The PCR made use of 60 Vbeta and 13 Jbeta primers. Profiled with immunoSEQ multiplex PCR; TCRdb holds only in-frame clones, not every one. The sample contains roughly 150,000 clones, roughly 80% of which appear only once. The sample comes from a study of cytomegalovirus exposure and HLA in healthy donors. Study-level findings and limits: Sequencing likely caused a cluster of highly shared sequence variants. In a later analysis, around 18,000 TCR beta sequences were associated with HLA alleles at 0.05 false discovery rate. Later analysis demonstrated an association between a missense DCLRE1C variant and TCR beta V- and J-gene trimming.

V was clipped by 5 bases and J by 4 bases, with 10 bases between them. Germline V CDR1 and CDR2: LGHNA, YNFKEQ. CDR3 length: 13 amino acids. This clonotype was sampled from a man aged 45-60 years in good health and CMV-seropositive. The sample was PBMCs. The chain joins TRBV4-2 to TRBJ2-3; TRBD2 is a possible D gene (5 bases). The CDR3 here is CASSGQEADTQYF. CDR3 nucleotide sequence: TGTGCCAGCAGCGGGCAGGAGGCAGATACGCAGTATTTT.